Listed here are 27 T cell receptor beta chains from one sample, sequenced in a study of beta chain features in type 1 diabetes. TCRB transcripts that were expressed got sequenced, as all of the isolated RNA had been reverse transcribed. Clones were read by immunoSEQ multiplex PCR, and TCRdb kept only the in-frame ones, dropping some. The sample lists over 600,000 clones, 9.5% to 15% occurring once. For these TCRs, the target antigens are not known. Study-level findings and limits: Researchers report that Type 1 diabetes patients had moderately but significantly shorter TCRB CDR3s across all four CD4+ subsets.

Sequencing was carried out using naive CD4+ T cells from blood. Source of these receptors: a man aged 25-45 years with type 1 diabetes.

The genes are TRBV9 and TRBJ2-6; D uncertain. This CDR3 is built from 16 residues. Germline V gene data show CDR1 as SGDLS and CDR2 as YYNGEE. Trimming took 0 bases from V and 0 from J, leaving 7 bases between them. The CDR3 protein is CASSVALSSGANVLTF. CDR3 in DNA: TGTGCCAGCAGCGTAGCCTTGAGCTCTGGGGCCAACGTCCTGACTTTC. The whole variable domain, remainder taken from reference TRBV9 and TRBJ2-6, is DSGVTQTPKHLITATGQRVTLRCSPRSGDLSVYWYQQSLDQGLQFLIQYYNGEERAKGNILERFSAQQFPDLHSELNLSSLELGDSALYFCASSVALSSGANVLTFGAGSRLTVL.

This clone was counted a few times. CDR3 in amino acids: CASSSTESNQPQHF. DNA for the CDR3: TGTGCCAGCAGTTCCACAGAGAGCAATCAGCCCCAGCATTTT. The chain combines TRBV6-6 with TRBJ1-5; D unclear. V lost 4 bases to trimming and J lost 1 base, with 8 bases between them. Germline CDR1 and CDR2: MNHNY and SVGAGI (reference sequence). CDR3 length: 14 residues.

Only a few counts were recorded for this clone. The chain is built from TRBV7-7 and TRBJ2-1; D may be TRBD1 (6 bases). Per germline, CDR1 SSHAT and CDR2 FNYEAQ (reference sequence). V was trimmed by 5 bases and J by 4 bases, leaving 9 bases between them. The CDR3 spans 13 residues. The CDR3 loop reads CASSTDSYNEQFF. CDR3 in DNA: TGTGCCAGCAGCACGGACAGTTACAATGAGCAGTTCTTC.

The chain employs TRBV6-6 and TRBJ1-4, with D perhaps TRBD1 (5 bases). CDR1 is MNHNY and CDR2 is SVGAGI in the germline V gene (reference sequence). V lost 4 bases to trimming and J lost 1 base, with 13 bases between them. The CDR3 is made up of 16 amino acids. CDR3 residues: CASSSRGGVTNEKLFF. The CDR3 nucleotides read TGTGCCAGCAGTTCCCGGGGCGGGGTAACTAATGAAAAACTGTTTTTT.

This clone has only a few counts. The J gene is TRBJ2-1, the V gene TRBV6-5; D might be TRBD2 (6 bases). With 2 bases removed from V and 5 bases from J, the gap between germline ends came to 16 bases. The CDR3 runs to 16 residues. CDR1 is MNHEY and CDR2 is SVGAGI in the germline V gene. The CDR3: CASSYPRTGVDNEQFF. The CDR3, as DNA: TGTGCCAGCAGTTACCCTAGGACGGGAGTGGACAATGAGCAGTTCTTC.

The CDR3 is CASSLGMGLAKADTQYF. The CDR3 DNA reads TGCGCCAGCAGCTTGGGAATGGGACTAGCCAAGGCAGATACGCAGTATTTT. The rearrangement links TRBV5-1 to TRBJ2-3; 9 nucleotides line up with TRBD2. The CDR3 runs to 17 residues. Trimming removed 0 bases from V and 4 bases from J; junction bases left unmatched: 9. CDR1 is SGHRS, CDR2 YFSETQ, per germline.

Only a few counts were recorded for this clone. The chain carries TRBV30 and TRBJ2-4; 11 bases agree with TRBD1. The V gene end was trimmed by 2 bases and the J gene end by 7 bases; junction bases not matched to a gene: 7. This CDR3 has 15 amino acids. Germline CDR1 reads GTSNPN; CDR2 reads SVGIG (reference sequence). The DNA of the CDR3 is TGTGCCTGGAGTACGGGACAGGGGGAGGTCAACATTCAGTACTTC. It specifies CAWSTGQGEVNIQYF.

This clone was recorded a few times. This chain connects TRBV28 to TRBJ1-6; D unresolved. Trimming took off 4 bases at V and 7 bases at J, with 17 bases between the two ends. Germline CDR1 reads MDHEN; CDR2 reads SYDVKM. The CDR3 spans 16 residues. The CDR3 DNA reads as TGTGCCAGCAGTTCCGGGCCTTCCGGAGGCAATTCACCCCTCCACTTT. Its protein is CASSSGPSGGNSPLHF.

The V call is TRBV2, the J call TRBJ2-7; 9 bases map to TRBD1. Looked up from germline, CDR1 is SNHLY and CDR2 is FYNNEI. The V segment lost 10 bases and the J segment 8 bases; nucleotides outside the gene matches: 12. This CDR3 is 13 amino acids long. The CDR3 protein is CANKRTGDSKQYF. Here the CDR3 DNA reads TGTGCCAACAAAAGGACAGGGGACTCCAAGCAGTACTTC.

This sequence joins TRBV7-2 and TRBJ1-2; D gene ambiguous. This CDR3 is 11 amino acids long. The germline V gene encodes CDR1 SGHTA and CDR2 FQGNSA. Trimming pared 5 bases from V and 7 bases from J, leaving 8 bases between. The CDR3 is CASSVGSGYTF. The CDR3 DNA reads TGTGCCAGCAGCGTAGGTAGTGGCTACACCTTC. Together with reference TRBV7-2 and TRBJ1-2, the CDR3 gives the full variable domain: GAGVSQSPSNKVTEKGKDVELRCDPISGHTALYWYRQSLGQGLEFLIYFQGNSAPDKSGLPSDRFSAERTGGSVSTLTIQRTQQEDSAVYLCASSVGSGYTFGSGTRLTVV.

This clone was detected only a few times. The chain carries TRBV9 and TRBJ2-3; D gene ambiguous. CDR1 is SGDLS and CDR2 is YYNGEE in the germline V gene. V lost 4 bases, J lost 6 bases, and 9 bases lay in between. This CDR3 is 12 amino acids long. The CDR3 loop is CASSFPRDTQYF. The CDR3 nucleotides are TGTGCCAGCAGCTTTCCCCGCGATACGCAGTATTTT.

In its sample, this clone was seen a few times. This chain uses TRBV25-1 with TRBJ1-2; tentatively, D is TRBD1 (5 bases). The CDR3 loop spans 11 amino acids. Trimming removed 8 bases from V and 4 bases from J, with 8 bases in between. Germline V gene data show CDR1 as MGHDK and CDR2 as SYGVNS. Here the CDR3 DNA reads TGTGCCAGCGGGACGGGCTATGGCTACACCTTC. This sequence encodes CASGTGYGYTF.

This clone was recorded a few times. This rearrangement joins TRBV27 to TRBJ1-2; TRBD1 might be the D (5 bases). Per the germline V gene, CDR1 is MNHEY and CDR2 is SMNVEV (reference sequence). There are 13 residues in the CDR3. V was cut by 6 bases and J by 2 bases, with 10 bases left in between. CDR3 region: CASSSPGNYGYTF. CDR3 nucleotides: TGTGCCAGCAGCTCCCCAGGGAACTATGGCTACACCTTC.

As DNA, the CDR3 is TGTGCCAGCAGCTTGGGACAGGAGACCTACGAGCAGTACTTC. Translating it yields CASSLGQETYEQYF. The chain has TRBV5-4 and TRBJ2-7; D might be TRBD1 (6 bases). The germline V gene encodes CDR1 SGHNT and CDR2 YYREEE (reference sequence). The CDR3 length is 14 residues. V was pared by 0 bases and J by 2 bases, with 9 bases between.

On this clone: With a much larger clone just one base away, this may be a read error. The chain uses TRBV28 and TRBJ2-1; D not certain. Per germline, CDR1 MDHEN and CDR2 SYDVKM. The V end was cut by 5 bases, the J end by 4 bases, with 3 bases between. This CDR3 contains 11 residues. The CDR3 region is CASSAYNEQFF. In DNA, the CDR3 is TGTGCCAGCAGTGCTTACAATGAGCAGTTCTTC.

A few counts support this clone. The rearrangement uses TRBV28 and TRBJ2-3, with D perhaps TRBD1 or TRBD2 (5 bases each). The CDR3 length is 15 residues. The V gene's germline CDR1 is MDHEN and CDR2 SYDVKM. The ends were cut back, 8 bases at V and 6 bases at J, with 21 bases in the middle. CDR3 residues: CASHGDLTLGDTQYF. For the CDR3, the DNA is TGTGCCAGCCACGGGGACCTCACCCTCGGGGATACGCAGTATTTT.

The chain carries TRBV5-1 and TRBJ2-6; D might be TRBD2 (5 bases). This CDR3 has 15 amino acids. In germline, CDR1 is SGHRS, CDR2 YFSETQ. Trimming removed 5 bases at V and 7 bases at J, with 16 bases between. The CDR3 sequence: CASSGIEGSANVLTF. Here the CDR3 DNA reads TGCGCCAGCAGTGGAATCGAGGGATCAGCCAACGTCCTGACTTTC. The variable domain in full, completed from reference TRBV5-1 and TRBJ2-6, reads KAGVTQTPRYLIKTRGQQVTLSCSPISGHRSVSWYQQTPGQGLQFLFEYFSETQRNKGNFPGRFSGRQFSNSRSEMNVSTLELGDSALYLCASSGIEGSANVLTFGAGSRLTVL.

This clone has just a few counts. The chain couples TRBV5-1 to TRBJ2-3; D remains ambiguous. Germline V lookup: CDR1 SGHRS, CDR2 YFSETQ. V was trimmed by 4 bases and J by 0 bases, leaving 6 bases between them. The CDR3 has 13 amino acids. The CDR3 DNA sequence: TGCGCCAGCAGCCCGCCGAGCACAGATACGCAGTATTTT. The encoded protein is CASSPPSTDTQYF.

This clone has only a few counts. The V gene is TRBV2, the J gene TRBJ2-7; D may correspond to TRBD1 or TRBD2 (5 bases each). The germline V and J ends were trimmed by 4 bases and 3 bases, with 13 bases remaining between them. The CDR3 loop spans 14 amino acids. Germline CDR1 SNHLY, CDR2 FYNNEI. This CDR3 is CASSAEGNGYEQYF. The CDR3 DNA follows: TGTGCCAGCAGTGCAGAGGGGAATGGCTACGAGCAGTACTTC.

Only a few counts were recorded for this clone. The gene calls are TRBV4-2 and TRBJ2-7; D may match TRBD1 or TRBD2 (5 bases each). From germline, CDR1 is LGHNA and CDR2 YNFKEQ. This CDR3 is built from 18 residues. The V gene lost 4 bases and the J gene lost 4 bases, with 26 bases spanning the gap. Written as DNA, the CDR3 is TGTGCCAGCAGCCCTATTAGGACCCGGGGCTCCGGATCGTACGAGCAGTACTTC. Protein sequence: CASSPIRTRGSGSYEQYF.

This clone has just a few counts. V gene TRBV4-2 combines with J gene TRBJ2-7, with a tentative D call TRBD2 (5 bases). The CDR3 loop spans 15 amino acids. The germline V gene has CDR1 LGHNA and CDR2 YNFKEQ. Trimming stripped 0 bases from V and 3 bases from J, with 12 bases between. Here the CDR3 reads CASSQDWSGHYEQYF. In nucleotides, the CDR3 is TGTGCCAGCAGCCAAGATTGGAGCGGCCACTACGAGCAGTACTTC.

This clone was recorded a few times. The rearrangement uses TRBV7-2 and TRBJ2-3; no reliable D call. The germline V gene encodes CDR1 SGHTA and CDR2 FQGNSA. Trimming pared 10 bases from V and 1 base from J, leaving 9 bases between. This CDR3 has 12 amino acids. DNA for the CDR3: TGTGCCACCGATGGGGGCACAGATACGCAGTATTTT. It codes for CATDGGTDTQYF.

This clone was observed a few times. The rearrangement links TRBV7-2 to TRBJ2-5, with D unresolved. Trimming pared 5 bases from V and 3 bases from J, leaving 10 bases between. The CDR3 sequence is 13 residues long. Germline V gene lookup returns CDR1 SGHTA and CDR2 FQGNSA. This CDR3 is CASSPPSKETQYF. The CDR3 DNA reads TGTGCCAGCAGCCCCCCCTCTAAAGAGACCCAGTACTTC.

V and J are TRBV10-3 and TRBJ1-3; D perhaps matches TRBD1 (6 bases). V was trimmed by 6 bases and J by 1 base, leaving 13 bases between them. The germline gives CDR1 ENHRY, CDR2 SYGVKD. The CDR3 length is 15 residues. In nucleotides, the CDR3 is TGTGCCATCAGCGCTACAGGGAAATCTGGAAACACCATATATTTT. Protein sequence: CAISATGKSGNTIYF.

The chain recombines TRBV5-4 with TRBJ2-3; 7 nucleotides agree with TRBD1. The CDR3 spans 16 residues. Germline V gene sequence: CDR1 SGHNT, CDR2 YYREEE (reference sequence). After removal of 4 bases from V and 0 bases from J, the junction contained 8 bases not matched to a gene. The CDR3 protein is CASSLEQGPSTDTQYF. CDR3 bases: TGTGCCAGCAGCCTGGAACAGGGGCCGAGCACAGATACGCAGTATTTT.

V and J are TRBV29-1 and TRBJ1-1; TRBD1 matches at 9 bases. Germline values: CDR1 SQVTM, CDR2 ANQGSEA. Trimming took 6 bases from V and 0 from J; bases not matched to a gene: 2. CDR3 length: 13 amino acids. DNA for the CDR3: TGCAGCGTGGACAGGGGATTGAACACTGAAGCTTTCTTT. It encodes CSVDRGLNTEAFF.

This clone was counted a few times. The CDR3 reads CASSLSPGARTDTQYF. CDR3 nucleotides: TGTGCCAGCAGCTTATCGCCAGGGGCCCGCACAGATACGCAGTATTTT. This chain uses TRBV5-4 with TRBJ2-3; TRBD1 is a possible D gene (6 bases). This CDR3 has 16 amino acids. Trimming pared 2 bases from V and 1 base from J, leaving 14 bases between. The V gene's germline CDR1 is SGHNT and CDR2 YYREEE (reference sequence).